This passage covers 20 T cell receptor beta chains from one sample sequenced in a study of shared clonotypes between healthy human individuals. Generated by immunoSEQ multiplex PCR, the TCRdb table keeps only in-frame clones and is missing some. The table shows over 400,000 clones, with more than 75% occurring only once. The sample comprised PBMCs. These receptors all come from a woman in her 40s in good health. Some clones in this sample may be carry-over from other donors' samples.

The chain is built from TRBV5-6 and TRBJ2-5; D remains ambiguous. Germline-derived CDR1 and CDR2 are SGHDT and YYEEEE. Trimming shortened V by 1 base and J by 5 bases, and 3 bases separated the two germline ends. This CDR3 spans 11 amino acids. CDR3 nucleotides: TGTGCCAGCAGCTTGATGGAGACCCAGTACTTC. It translates to CASSLMETQYF.

The rearrangement links TRBV4-2 to TRBJ1-1; D is unclear. V was trimmed by 5 bases and J by 9 bases, leaving 19 bases between them. In germline, CDR1 is LGHNA, CDR2 YNFKEQ. The CDR3 contains 14 residues. DNA of the CDR3: TGTGCCAGCAGCTTGGCCCTAGGCCCGCTACAAGCTTTCTTT. Translation gives CASSLALGPLQAFF.

This clone turned up a few times. The CDR3 spells CASSLGDGGDTQYF. The DNA of the CDR3 is TGTGCCAGCAGTCTTGGGGATGGGGGAGATACGCAGTATTTT. This sequence joins TRBV27 and TRBJ2-3, with D perhaps assigned TRBD1 or TRBD2 (5 bases each). Deletions cut 5 bases from V and 5 bases from J, with 14 bases between. Germline assignment: CDR1 MNHEY and CDR2 SMNVEV (reference sequence). This CDR3 region has 14 residues.

This clone appeared once. This chain links TRBV5-4 with TRBJ2-2, with D hard to call. CDR3 length equals 14 residues. The V end was cut by 4 bases, the J end by 3 bases, with 10 bases between. CDR1 SGHNT and CDR2 YYREEE come from the germline V gene (reference sequence). CDR3 protein: CASSPSSHTGELFF. CDR3 nucleotide sequence: TGTGCCAGCAGCCCTTCGAGCCACACCGGGGAGCTGTTTTTT.

The gene calls are TRBV30 and TRBJ2-7; the D is unclear. CDR3 size: 11 residues. V lost 4 bases to trimming and J lost 3 bases, with 7 bases between them. CDR1 and CDR2 (germline): GTSNPN, SVGIG (reference sequence). CDR3 DNA sequence: TGTGCCTGGAAGGGTGACTACGAGCAGTACTTC. Translating it yields CAWKGDYEQYF.

V is TRBV11-2 and J is TRBJ2-7; TRBD2 is a possible D gene (5 bases). The CDR3 has 13 residues. Trimming removed 0 bases at V and 9 bases at J, with 12 bases between. Germline V lookup: CDR1 SGHAT, CDR2 FQNNGV. Written as DNA, the CDR3 is TGTGCCAGCAGCTTAGATGGGAGTATTCGGCAGTACTTC. This encodes CASSLDGSIRQYF. The variable domain in full, completed from reference TRBV11-2 and TRBJ2-7, reads EAGVAQSPRYKIIEKRQSVAFWCNPISGHATLYWYQQILGQGPKLLIQFQNNGVVDDSQLPKDRFSAERLKGVDSTLKIQPAKLEDSAVYLCASSLDGSIRQYFGPGTRLTVT.

At least ten counts were recorded for this clone. This rearrangement joins TRBV5-1 to TRBJ2-6; no clear D. The V and J ends lost 3 bases and 0 bases respectively, with 7 bases between them. Germline CDR1 reads SGHRS; CDR2 reads YFSETQ. The CDR3 runs to 15 residues. The CDR3: CASSSKNSGANVLTF. The CDR3 coding sequence is TGCGCCAGCAGCTCTAAAAACTCTGGGGCCAACGTCCTGACTTTC.

This rearrangement joins TRBV19 to TRBJ2-5, with TRBD2 as a possible D gene (6 bases). The ends were cut back, 4 bases at V and 7 bases at J, with 10 bases in the middle. Germline V lookup: CDR1 LNHDA, CDR2 SQIVND (reference sequence). The CDR3 is 12 residues long. The CDR3 nucleotides are TGTGCCAGTAGTACAAACGGGGGGACCCAGTACTTC. It codes for CASSTNGGTQYF.

About this clone itself: The sample carries other DNA sequences with the same CDR3. In DNA form, the CDR3 reads TGTGCCAGCTCACCAGAATCCTACGAGCAGTACTTC. It is translated as CASSPESYEQYF. V is TRBV18 and J is TRBJ2-7, with D hard to call. Germline V gives CDR1 KGHSH, CDR2 LQKENI. The CDR3 length is 12 residues. Trimming left V 2 bases short and J 1 base short, with 3 bases between.

The rearrangement uses TRBV11-3 and TRBJ2-2, with a tentative D call TRBD1 (5 bases). V dropped 4 bases and J dropped 5 bases, with 14 bases sitting between them. This CDR3 contains 15 residues. The germline V gene has CDR1 SGHNT and CDR2 YENEEA. Written as DNA, the CDR3 is TGTGCCAGCAGCTCGGGCAGGGTGAGGACCGGGGAGCTGTTTTTT. Protein: CASSSGRVRTGELFF.

The gene calls are TRBV30 and TRBJ2-1; unclear D gene. The CDR3 length is 12 residues. Germline-derived CDR1 and CDR2 are GTSNPN and SVGIG (reference sequence). V lost 1 base, J lost 6 bases, and 7 bases lay in between. CDR3 in amino acids: CAWSGVFNEQFF. CDR3 coding DNA: TGTGCCTGGAGTGGGGTTTTCAATGAGCAGTTCTTC.

The chain combines TRBV5-1 with TRBJ2-3, with D possibly being TRBD2 (6 bases). From germline, CDR1 is SGHRS and CDR2 YFSETQ. Trimming took 0 bases from V and 3 from J, leaving 11 bases between them. The CDR3 is 15 residues long. The CDR3 is CASSLAGVMTDTQYF. The CDR3 DNA follows: TGCGCCAGCAGCTTGGCGGGAGTAATGACAGATACGCAGTATTTT.

This sequence joins TRBV7-2 and TRBJ1-1; possible D gene TRBD1, 5 bases. Trimming took off 1 base at V and 6 bases at J, with 9 bases between the two ends. The length of the CDR3 is 13 residues. Germline-derived CDR1 and CDR2 are SGHTA and FQGNSA. CDR3: CASSLVRESEAFF. The CDR3 DNA reads TGTGCCAGCAGCTTAGTCAGGGAATCTGAAGCTTTCTTT.

The chain joins TRBV9 to TRBJ2-5, with no clear D. CDR1 is SGDLS, CDR2 YYNGEE, per germline. Trimming pared 4 bases from V and 2 bases from J, leaving 18 bases between. There are 16 residues in the CDR3. The CDR3 nucleotides read TGTGCCAGCAGCCCATGGCCCGGGCTAATGCAAGAGACCCAGTACTTC. As protein: CASSPWPGLMQETQYF.

This rearrangement joins TRBV7-8 to TRBJ2-1; a weak D match, TRBD1 (6 bases). CDR1 SGHVS and CDR2 FQNEAQ come from the germline V gene. This CDR3 comprises 17 residues. Trimming pared 5 bases from V and 1 base from J, leaving 18 bases between. The CDR3: CASSVQAGDASYNEQFF. Written as DNA, the CDR3 is TGTGCCAGCAGCGTCCAGGCAGGGGACGCATCCTACAATGAGCAGTTCTTC.

V is TRBV28 and J is TRBJ2-7, with TRBD1 identical over 7 bases. The V segment lost 2 bases and the J segment 3 bases; nucleotides outside the gene matches: 1. CDR1 is MDHEN, CDR2 SYDVKM, per germline. There are 13 residues in the CDR3. CDR3 region: CASSLPGGYEQYF. CDR3 nucleotides: TGTGCCAGCAGTTTACCAGGGGGCTACGAGCAGTACTTC.

The chain is built from TRBV19 and TRBJ2-7; possibly TRBD2 for D (5 bases). The length of the CDR3 is 15 residues. V gave up 6 bases and J gave up 3 bases, with 18 bases separating them. Germline CDR1 and CDR2: LNHDA and SQIVND (reference sequence). In DNA form, the CDR3 reads TGTGCCAGTAGACGAGGGCAGGACCTCGGCTACGAGCAGTACTTC. It is translated as CASRRGQDLGYEQYF.

The chain links TRBV19 to TRBJ2-1; TRBD2 matches at 14 bases. CDR1 and CDR2 from the germline V gene are LNHDA and SQIVND (reference sequence). Losses at the gene ends were 4 bases for V and 10 bases for J; bases not matched to a gene: 12. The CDR3 is 17 amino acids. The CDR3: CASSTSPGLAGEWEQFF. The CDR3 region has the DNA TGTGCCAGTAGTACATCCCCGGGACTAGCGGGAGAATGGGAGCAGTTCTTC. Complete variable domain (other parts from reference TRBV19 and TRBJ2-1): DGGITQSPKYLFRKEGQNVTLSCEQNLNHDAMYWYRQDPGQGLRLIYYSQIVNDFQKGDIAEGYSVSREKKESFPLTVTSAQKNPTAFYLCASSTSPGLAGEWEQFFGPGTRLTVL.

The chain uses TRBV7-6 and TRBJ2-5, with TRBD2 matching 13 bases. Losses at the gene ends were 4 bases for V and 1 base for J; bases not matched to a gene: 0. The CDR3 is made up of 15 amino acids. The V gene's germline CDR1 is SGHVS and CDR2 FNYEAQ. The CDR3 is CASSWTSGGQETQYF. The CDR3 DNA is TGTGCCAGCAGCTGGACTAGCGGGGGCCAAGAGACCCAGTACTTC.

The rearrangement links TRBV30 to TRBJ2-7; 8 nucleotides agree with TRBD2. The CDR3 contains 13 residues. CDR1 and CDR2 from the germline V gene are GTSNPN and SVGIG (reference sequence). V shed 7 bases, J shed 6 bases, and the junction held 11 bases outside the gene matches. CDR3 coding DNA: TGTGCCTTACCCCGGGCCGGGAGGGGCGAGCAGTACTTC. The encoded protein is CALPRAGRGEQYF.